This is a list of T cell receptor beta chains from one sample in a study of CD8 T cells in Susac syndrome. MiXCR was run by TCRdb on the immunoSEQ multiplex PCR reads, yielding one entry per CDR3 protein. The sample lists 130,000 or so distinct CDR3 sequences; roughly 76% were seen once. Sequencing input: CD8+ T cells from PBMCs. Receptors originate from a human donor with multiple sclerosis. CDR3s include the opening cysteine and the closing phenylalanine or tryptophan. A D gene is named only where the DNA matches it firmly. Clone size is stated in some rows and not others, as once, few, many or a class when expanded.

d_gene: NA
abundance: NA
j_gene: TRBJ1-1
v_gene: TRBV12-3/TRBV12-4
CDR3aa: CASGLTGNTEAFF
CDR3nt: TGTGCCAGCGGGCTGACAGGGAACACTGAAGCTTTCTTT

d_gene: NA
abundance: NA
j_gene: TRBJ2-3
v_gene: TRBV19
CDR3aa: CASSARRADTQYF
CDR3nt: TGTGCCAGTAGCGCCCGACGGGCAGATACGCAGTATTTT

d_gene: TRBD1
abundance: NA
j_gene: TRBJ2-1
v_gene: TRBV11-2
CDR3aa: CASSLGTGGHEQFF
CDR3nt: TGTGCCAGCAGCCTCGGGACAGGGGGCCATGAGCAGTTCTTC

d_gene: NA
abundance: NA
j_gene: TRBJ1-2
v_gene: TRBV3-1
CDR3aa: CASSQDRSERVAGYTF
CDR3nt: TGTGCCAGCAGCCAAGATAGGTCCGAACGAGTTGCGGGCTACACCTTC

d_gene: TRBD1
abundance: NA
j_gene: TRBJ2-1
v_gene: TRBV6-2/TRBV6-3
CDR3aa: CASSYTGTGTYEQFF
CDR3nt: TGTGCCAGCAGTTACACCGGGACAGGGACGTATGAGCAGTTCTTC

d_gene: TRBD2
abundance: NA
j_gene: TRBJ2-1
v_gene: TRBV15
CDR3aa: CATSRAEGSGGLEQFF
CDR3nt: TGTGCCACCAGCAGAGCCGAAGGTAGCGGGGGCCTTGAGCAGTTCTTC

d_gene: NA
abundance: few
j_gene: TRBJ2-5
v_gene: TRBV19
CDR3aa: CASSILGPETQYF
CDR3nt: TGTGCCAGTAGTATTTTGGGGCCAGAGACCCAGTACTTC

d_gene: NA
abundance: NA
j_gene: TRBJ1-1
v_gene: TRBV9
CDR3aa: CASSVAGGHNTEAFF
CDR3nt: TGTGCCAGCAGCGTAGCTGGAGGACACAACACTGAAGCTTTCTTT

d_gene: NA
abundance: NA
j_gene: TRBJ1-5
v_gene: TRBV5-3
CDR3aa: CARSFNQPQHF
CDR3nt: TGTGCCAGGAGTTTCAATCAGCCCCAGCATTTT

d_gene: NA
abundance: few
j_gene: TRBJ2-1
v_gene: TRBV27
CDR3aa: CASANLMANEQFF
CDR3nt: TGTGCCAGCGCAAACTTAATGGCTAATGAGCAGTTCTTC

d_gene: TRBD1
abundance: NA
j_gene: TRBJ2-1
v_gene: TRBV7-9
CDR3aa: CASSLADRGNEQFF
CDR3nt: TGTGCCAGCAGCTTAGCGGACAGGGGAAATGAGCAGTTCTTC

d_gene: NA
abundance: NA
j_gene: TRBJ1-1
v_gene: TRBV7-9
CDR3aa: CASSLGMTEAFF
CDR3nt: TGTGCCAGCAGCTTAGGCATGACTGAAGCTTTCTTT

d_gene: NA
abundance: NA
j_gene: TRBJ2-7
v_gene: TRBV27
CDR3aa: CASRAGGPAYEQYF
CDR3nt: TGTGCCAGCCGTGCGGGTGGTCCAGCCTACGAGCAGTACTTC

d_gene: TRBD1
abundance: once
j_gene: TRBJ2-5
v_gene: TRBV13
CDR3aa: CASSPGTAYQETQYF
CDR3nt: TGTGCCAGCAGCCCTGGGACAGCGTACCAAGAGACCCAGTACTTC

d_gene: NA
abundance: NA
j_gene: TRBJ1-1
v_gene: TRBV9
CDR3aa: CASSVGGGSNTEAFF
CDR3nt: TGTGCCAGCAGCGTAGGGGGAGGGTCGAACACTGAAGCTTTCTTT